The sequence of this T cell receptor (beta chain) was determined in a study of control samples from healthy donors and cancer patients. Method: immunoSEQ multiplex PCR; TCRdb's copy keeps in-frame clones and lacks some. This table holds about 180,000 clones, around 87% found once. Trimming cost V 4 bases and J 1 base, with 11 bases left between them. Germline values: CDR1 SGHRS, CDR2 YFSETQ. This CDR3 is built from 14 residues. This clone came up many times. The chain has TRBV5-1 and TRBJ1-1; weak D call: TRBD1 (6 bases). What was sequenced was blood. This clonotype originated in a woman aged 45-65 years in good health. CDR3 coding DNA: TGCGCCAGCAGCAACGGACAGCCGAACACTGAAGCTTTCTTT. Residues: CASSNGQPNTEAFF.